The rows below give T cell receptor beta chains drawn from one sample of a study of blood T cells in healthy people across ages. TCRdb used MiXCR to reprocess the 5' RACE reads, holding one entry per CDR3 protein. The sample lists approximately 850,000 distinct CDR3 sequences, 58% seen once, with around 20% in the top ten. Sequencing was performed on blood. These receptors were taken from a man aged 30-40 years in good health. Both conserved end residues are part of each CDR3. Fields, in order: V gene, D gene, J gene, CDR3 protein. D genes are given only for firm matches.

TRBV20-1,TRBD1,TRBJ1-2,CSASRGAYGYTF
TRBV5-1,TRBD1,TRBJ2-7,CASRASGGLAYEQYF
TRBV20-1,TRBD2,TRBJ2-7,CSASLAGGYYEQYF
TRBV10-3,.,TRBJ1-2,CAISDGREDGYTF
TRBV29-1,.,TRBJ2-1,CSVEAFGGNEQFF
TRBV20-1,.,TRBJ1-2,CSASPGGGSYGYTF
TRBV5-5,TRBD2,TRBJ2-1,CASSRGGSEQFF
TRBV27,TRBD2,TRBJ2-7,CASSLSRAGPREQYF
TRBV20-1,TRBD2,TRBJ2-5,CSAPAPSGRIETQYF
TRBV9,.,TRBJ2-1,CASSVAGFEGNEQFF
TRBV14,.,TRBJ2-1,CANSQVGYEQFF
TRBV7-2,.,TRBJ1-6,CASSSLSFVGPPLHF
TRBV20-1,TRBD2,TRBJ2-1,CSARESVAGGTYNEQFF
TRBV28,TRBD2,TRBJ2-1,CASSLILAGSNEQFF
TRBV6-7,TRBD1,TRBJ2-4,CASSYDRGRELAKNIQYF
TRBV29-1,TRBD1,TRBJ1-2,CSVYSGQTVYGYTF
TRBV4-2,.,TRBJ2-5,CASSQEGGPETQYF
TRBV27,.,TRBJ1-4,CASSVTGTNEKLFF
TRBV6-1,TRBD2,TRBJ2-1,CASRPTSGRAPYNEQFF
TRBV2,TRBD1,TRBJ2-1,CASRPQGPEQFF
TRBV15,.,.,CATSRVNVASEQYF
TRBV6-1,.,.,CAIPPGIYSGTWGGDEQYF
TRBV4-1,.,TRBJ2-1,CASSQEPVSYNEQFF
TRBV7-2,TRBD2,TRBJ2-1,CASSPNELAGGGWQFF
TRBV3-1,.,TRBJ2-1,CANSRSVGADNEQFF
TRBV12-3/TRBV12-4,TRBD1,TRBJ2-5,CASSKTGGAREQYF